One and the same sample provided the 13 T cell receptor beta chains below, sequenced in a study of T-cell reconstitution after alpha-beta-depleted transplantation in children. The TCRbeta library incorporated unique molecular identifiers. TCRdb passed the PCR reads through MiXCR, listing each CDR3 protein once. The sample contains 200,000 to 250,000 distinct CDR3 sequences, approximately 7% of which appear only once. This specimen was PBMCs, taken before TCRalphabeta/CD19-depleted stem cell transplant. Receptors originate from a boy younger than 10 with acute lymphoblastic leukemia, due to receive a stem cell transplant.

The V and J genes are TRBV27 and TRBJ2-3, with D unclear. The CDR3 has 15 amino acids. V was trimmed by 3 bases and J by 11 bases, leaving 21 bases between them. Germline V CDR1 and CDR2: MNHEY, SMNVEV (reference sequence). DNA for the CDR3: TGTGCCAGCAGTTTTGGTCGGCCCCAAAAATTCCGGCAGTATTTT. This translates into CASSFGRPQKFRQYF.

In this sample, this clonotype turned up many times. CDR3 sequence: CASSEGLVADTQYF. The CDR3 region has the DNA TGCGCCAGCAGCGAGGGACTAGTGGCAGATACGCAGTATTTT. The V and J genes are TRBV5-1 and TRBJ2-3, with 8 bases fitting TRBD2. V trimming: 4 bases; J trimming: 4 bases; junction bases outside the gene matches: 5. The CDR3 loop spans 14 amino acids. From germline, CDR1 is SGHRS and CDR2 YFSETQ. The whole variable domain, filled in from reference TRBV5-1 and TRBJ2-3, reads KAGVTQTPRYLIKTRGQQVTLSCSPISGHRSVSWYQQTPGQGLQFLFEYFSETQRNKGNFPGRFSGRQFSNSRSEMNVSTLELGDSALYLCASSEGLVADTQYFGPGTRLTVL.

In its sample, this clonotype was seen many times. This chain joins TRBV29-1 and TRBJ1-1; 8 bases map to TRBD1. Germline values: CDR1 SQVTM, CDR2 ANQGSEA. Unmatched junction bases numbered 10, after V lost 6 bases and J lost 1 base. This CDR3 is 15 amino acids long. DNA for the CDR3: TGCAGCGTCGTTAGACAGGGGCTTTCGAACACTGAAGCTTTCTTT. This codes for CSVVRQGLSNTEAFF.

There are many counts of this clonotype. V and J are TRBV15 and TRBJ1-5; tentative D call: TRBD1 (5 bases). The CDR3 totals 13 residues. CDR1 and CDR2 (germline): LNHNV, YYDKDF (reference sequence). Trimming cost V 6 bases and J 6 bases, with 12 bases left between them. CDR3: CATSIGEGQPQHF. DNA of the CDR3: TGTGCCACCAGTATAGGGGAGGGTCAGCCCCAGCATTTT.

This clonotype has at least ten counts. CDR3: CASSLPSRTNNEQFF. The CDR3 region has the DNA TGTGCCAGCAGCTTACCAAGTAGAACCAACAATGAGCAGTTCTTC. V usage is TRBV13 and J usage is TRBJ2-1; D is unresolved. Trimming pared 2 bases from V and 5 bases from J, leaving 13 bases between. The CDR3 is made up of 15 amino acids. CDR1 is PRHDT and CDR2 is FYEKMQ in the germline V gene (reference sequence).

V is TRBV5-1 and J is TRBJ2-3, with 13 bases fitting TRBD2. Losses at the gene ends were 4 bases for V and 7 bases for J; bases not matched to a gene: 6. Per the germline V gene, CDR1 is SGHRS and CDR2 is YFSETQ. This CDR3 spans 15 amino acids. CDR3 sequence: CASSPGTSGTNTQYF. CDR3 DNA: TGCGCCAGCAGCCCAGGGACTAGCGGGACGAATACGCAGTATTTT.

V gene TRBV5-4 combines with J gene TRBJ2-5; D not certain. Germline-derived CDR1 and CDR2 are SGHNT and YYREEE (reference sequence). CDR3 length: 13 amino acids. Deletions cut 0 bases from V and 5 bases from J, with 8 bases between. The CDR3 region is CASSLAPDETQYF. For the CDR3, the DNA is TGTGCCAGCAGCTTGGCCCCGGACGAGACCCAGTACTTC.

This rearrangement joins TRBV5-1 to TRBJ2-7; D might be TRBD2 (5 bases). V was clipped by 4 bases and J by 5 bases, with 16 bases between them. This CDR3 comprises 14 residues. Germline CDR1 and CDR2: SGHRS and YFSETQ. The CDR3 coding sequence is TGCGCCAGCAGCCTTCGGACTGCTGTCGACGAGCAGTACTTC. Its translation: CASSLRTAVDEQYF.

The table lists this clonotype with a few counts. V and J are TRBV9 and TRBJ2-3, with TRBD2 matching over 11 bases. Germline values: CDR1 SGDLS, CDR2 YYNGEE. The CDR3 runs to 14 residues. The junction had 2 bases not matched to a gene; V was cut back by 3 bases and J by 5 bases. The CDR3 reads CASSELAGEDTQYF. The CDR3 nucleotides are TGTGCCAGCAGCGAACTAGCGGGGGAAGATACGCAGTATTTT.

This clonotype has at least ten counts. The chain is built from TRBV28 and TRBJ2-1; TRBD2 is a possible D gene (7 bases). CDR1 MDHEN and CDR2 SYDVKM come from the germline V gene. The CDR3 is 15 residues long. V was clipped by 4 bases and J by 5 bases, with 15 bases between them. CDR3 amino acids: CASSSLWGGHNEQFF. The CDR3 DNA is TGTGCCAGCAGTTCCCTTTGGGGGGGCCACAATGAGCAGTTCTTC.

This clonotype has only a few counts. This chain uses TRBV5-5 with TRBJ2-1, with D possibly being TRBD2 (6 bases). Trimming took off 7 bases at V and 4 bases at J, with 15 bases between the two ends. Germline V gene lookup returns CDR1 SGHKS and CDR2 YYEKEE (reference sequence). CDR3 size: 14 residues. The CDR3 region has the DNA TGTGCCAGCGACCCGCGGACTACTTACAATGAGCAGTTCTTC. Amino acid sequence: CASDPRTTYNEQFF.

The chain recombines TRBV10-3 with TRBJ2-5; no clear D. The CDR3 runs to 11 residues. Germline V CDR1 and CDR2: ENHRY, SYGVKD. Trimming took off 6 bases at V and 2 bases at J, with 4 bases between the two ends. The CDR3 spells CAIREQETQYF. DNA of the CDR3: TGTGCCATCAGAGAACAAGAGACCCAGTACTTC.

There are many counts of this clonotype. The gene calls are TRBV18 and TRBJ2-7, with 9 bases fitting TRBD2. The CDR3 length is 17 residues. Losses at the gene ends were 0 bases for V and 0 bases for J; bases not matched to a gene: 6. Germline CDR1 KGHSH, CDR2 LQKENI. CDR3 protein: CASSPPSGGTSSYEQYF. The CDR3 nucleotides read TGTGCCAGCTCACCACCCAGCGGGGGGACCAGCTCCTACGAGCAGTACTTC.